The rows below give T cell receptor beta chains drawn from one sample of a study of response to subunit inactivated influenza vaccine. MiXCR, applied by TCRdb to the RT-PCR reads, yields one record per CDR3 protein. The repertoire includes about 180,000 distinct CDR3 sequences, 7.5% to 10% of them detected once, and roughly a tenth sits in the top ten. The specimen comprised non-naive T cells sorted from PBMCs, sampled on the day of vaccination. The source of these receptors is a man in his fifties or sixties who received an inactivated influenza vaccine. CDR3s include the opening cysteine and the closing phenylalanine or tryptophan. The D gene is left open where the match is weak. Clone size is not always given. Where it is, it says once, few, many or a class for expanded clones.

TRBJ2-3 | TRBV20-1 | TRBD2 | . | CSARALAGASTDTQYF | TGCAGTGCTAGAGCACTAGCGGGAGCTTCCACAGATACGCAGTATTTT
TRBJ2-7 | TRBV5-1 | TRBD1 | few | CASSSGQGRYEQYF | TGCGCCAGCAGCTCGGGACAGGGTAGGTACGAGCAGTACTTC
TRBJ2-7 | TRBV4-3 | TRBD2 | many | CASSQVSSGTRSNEQYF | TGCGCCAGCAGCCAAGTATCTAGCGGGACGAGATCGAACGAGCAGTACTTC
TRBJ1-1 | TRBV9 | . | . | CASSVVRETEAFF | TGTGCCAGCAGCGTAGTGAGGGAAACTGAAGCTTTCTTT
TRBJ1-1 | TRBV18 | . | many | CASSPMTVEAFF | TGTGCCAGCTCACCTATGACAGTCGAAGCTTTCTTT
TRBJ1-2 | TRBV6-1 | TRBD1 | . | CASSLSPGQGHGYTF | TGTGCCAGCAGTCTCTCCCCGGGACAGGGACATGGCTACACCTTC
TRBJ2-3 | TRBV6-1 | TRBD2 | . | CASNELAGLTSSTDTQYF | TGTGCCAGCAATGAACTAGCGGGACTAACCTCTAGCACAGATACGCAGTATTTT
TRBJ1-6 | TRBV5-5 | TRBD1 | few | CASSSGTGHAYNSPLHF | TGTGCCAGCAGTTCGGGGACAGGGCATGCCTATAATTCACCCCTCCACTTT
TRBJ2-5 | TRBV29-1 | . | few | CSGGQTQETQYF | TGCAGCGGGGGACAAACCCAAGAGACCCAGTACTTC
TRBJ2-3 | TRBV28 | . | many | CATWGSTDTQYF | TGTGCCACATGGGGATCCACAGATACGCAGTATTTT
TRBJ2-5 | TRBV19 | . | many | CASSGTLGTQYF | TGTGCCAGTAGTGGGACCCTGGGGACCCAGTACTTC
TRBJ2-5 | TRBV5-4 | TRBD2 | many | CASSLEAGGPRETQYF | TGTGCCAGCAGCTTGGAAGCGGGGGGGCCTCGGGAGACCCAGTACTTC
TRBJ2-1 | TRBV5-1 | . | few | CASSPGSYEGEQFF | TGCGCCAGCAGCCCTGGGTCTTATGAGGGGGAGCAGTTCTTC
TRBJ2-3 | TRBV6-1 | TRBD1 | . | CASRSDRVGLQQYF | TGTGCCAGCAGAAGCGACAGGGTCGGGCTGCAGCAGTATTTT
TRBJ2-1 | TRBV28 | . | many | CASSLSGLYEQFF | TGTGCCAGCAGTTTATCCGGCCTTTATGAGCAGTTCTTC
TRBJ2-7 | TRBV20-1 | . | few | CSASQGFETGRSYEQYF | TGCAGTGCTAGTCAGGGCTTTGAGACAGGGAGGAGTTACGAGCAGTACTTC
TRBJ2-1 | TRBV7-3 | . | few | CASSPGQGAQGLADEQFF | TGTGCCAGCAGCCCGGGACAGGGGGCGCAGGGACTAGCGGATGAGCAGTTCTTC
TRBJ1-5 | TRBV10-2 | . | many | CASSESGRNQPQHF | TGCGCCAGCAGTGAATCAGGCCGCAATCAGCCCCAGCATTTT
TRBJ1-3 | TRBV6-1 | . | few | CASRSGQRSGNTIYF | TGTGCCAGCCGGAGCGGCCAGCGCTCTGGAAACACCATATATTTT
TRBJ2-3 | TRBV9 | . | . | CASSVQASTDTQYF | TGTGCCAGCAGCGTTCAAGCTAGCACAGATACGCAGTATTTT
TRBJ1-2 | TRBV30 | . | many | CAWSVPGRVNGYTF | TGTGCCTGGAGTGTACCCGGCAGGGTTAATGGCTACACCTTC
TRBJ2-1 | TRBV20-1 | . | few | CSARRGDYNEQFF | TGCAGTGCTAGGAGGGGGGACTACAATGAGCAGTTCTTC
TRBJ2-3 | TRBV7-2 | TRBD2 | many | CASSLQSGGASTDTQYF | TGTGCCAGCAGCTTACAGAGCGGGGGCGCTAGCACAGATACGCAGTATTTT
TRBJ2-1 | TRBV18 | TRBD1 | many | CASWTGGPYNEQFF | TGTGCCAGCTGGACAGGGGGCCCCTACAATGAGCAGTTCTTC
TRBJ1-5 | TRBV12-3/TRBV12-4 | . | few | CASGRERDQPQHF | TGTGCCAGCGGAAGGGAGAGGGATCAGCCCCAGCATTTT
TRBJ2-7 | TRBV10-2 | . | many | CASSEFYSSQGRTYEQYF | TGCGCCAGCAGTGAGTTTTATAGTTCGCAGGGACGTACCTACGAGCAGTACTTC
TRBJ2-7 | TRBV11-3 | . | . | CASSLVGPPPTGEQYF | TGTGCCAGCAGCTTAGTGGGCCCACCTCCAACCGGCGAGCAGTACTTC
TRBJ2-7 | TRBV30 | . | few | CAWSPSNSYEQYF | TGTGCCTGGAGTCCCAGTAACTCCTACGAGCAGTACTTC
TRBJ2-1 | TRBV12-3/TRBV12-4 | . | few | CASRPREKVYVEQFF | TGTGCCAGCAGGCCGAGGGAAAAGGTTTACGTGGAGCAGTTCTTC